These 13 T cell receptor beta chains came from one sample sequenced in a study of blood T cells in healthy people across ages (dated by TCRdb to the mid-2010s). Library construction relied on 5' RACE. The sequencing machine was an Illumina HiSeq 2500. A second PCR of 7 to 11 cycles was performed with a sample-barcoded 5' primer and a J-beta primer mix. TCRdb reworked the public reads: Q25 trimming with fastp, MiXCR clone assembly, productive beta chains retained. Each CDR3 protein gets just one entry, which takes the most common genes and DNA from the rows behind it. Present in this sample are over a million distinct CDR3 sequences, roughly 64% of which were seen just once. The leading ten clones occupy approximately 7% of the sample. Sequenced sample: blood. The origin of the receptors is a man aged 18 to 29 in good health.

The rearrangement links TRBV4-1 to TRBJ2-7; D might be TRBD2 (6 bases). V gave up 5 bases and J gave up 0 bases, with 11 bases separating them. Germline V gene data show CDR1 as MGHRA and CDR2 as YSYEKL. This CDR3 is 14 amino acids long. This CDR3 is CASSASEGSYEQYF. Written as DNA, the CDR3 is TGCGCCAGCAGCGCTAGCGAGGGCTCCTACGAGCAGTACTTC.

The CDR3 sequence is CASSRTGVPPTQHF. DNA for the CDR3: TGTGCCAGCAGCCGAACAGGGGTGCCGCCGACCCAGCATTTT. The chain carries TRBV6-6 and TRBJ1-5; 7 nucleotides line up with TRBD1. Germline V gives CDR1 MNHNY, CDR2 SVGAGI (reference sequence). The J segment lost 11 bases and the V segment lost 6 bases, leaving 13 bases of the junction unmatched. The CDR3 spans 14 residues.

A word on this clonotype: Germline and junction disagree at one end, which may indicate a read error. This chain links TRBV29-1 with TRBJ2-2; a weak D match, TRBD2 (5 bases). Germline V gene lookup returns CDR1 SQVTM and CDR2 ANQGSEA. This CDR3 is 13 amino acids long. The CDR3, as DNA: TGCAGCGGGGAGCGAGAGAACGCCGGGGAGCTGTTTTTT. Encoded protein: CSGERENAGELFF.

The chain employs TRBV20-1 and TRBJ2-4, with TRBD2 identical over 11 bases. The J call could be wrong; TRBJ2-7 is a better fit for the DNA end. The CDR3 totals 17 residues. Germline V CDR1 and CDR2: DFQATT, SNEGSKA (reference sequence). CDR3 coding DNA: TGCAGTGCTAGAGGCACTAGCGGGGGCCCCATCGGGTACGAGCAGTACTTC. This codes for CSARGTSGGPIGYEQYF.

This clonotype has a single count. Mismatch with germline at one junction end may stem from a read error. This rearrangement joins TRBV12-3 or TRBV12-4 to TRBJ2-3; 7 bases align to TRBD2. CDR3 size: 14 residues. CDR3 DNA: TGTGCCAGCAGTTTGGGGGGGGACGGTGATACGCGGTATTTT. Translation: CASSLGGDGDTRYF.

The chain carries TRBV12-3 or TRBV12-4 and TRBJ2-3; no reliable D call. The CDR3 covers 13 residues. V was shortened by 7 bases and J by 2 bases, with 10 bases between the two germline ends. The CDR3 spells CASTRTPTDTQYF. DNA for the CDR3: TGTGCCAGCACCCGGACCCCCACAGATACGCAGTATTTT.

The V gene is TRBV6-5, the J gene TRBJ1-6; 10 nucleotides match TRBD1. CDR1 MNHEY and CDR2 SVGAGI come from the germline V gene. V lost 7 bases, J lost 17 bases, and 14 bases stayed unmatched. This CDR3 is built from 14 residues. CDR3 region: CASNRGPRDRGIHF. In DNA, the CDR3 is TGTGCCAGCAACAGAGGACCTCGGGACAGGGGAATCCACTTT.

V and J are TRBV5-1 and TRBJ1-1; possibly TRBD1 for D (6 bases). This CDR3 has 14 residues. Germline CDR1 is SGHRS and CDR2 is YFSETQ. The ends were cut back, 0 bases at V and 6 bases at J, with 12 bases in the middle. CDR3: CASSLAQGRAEAFF. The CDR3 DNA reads TGCGCCAGCAGCTTGGCACAGGGAAGGGCTGAAGCTTTCTTT.

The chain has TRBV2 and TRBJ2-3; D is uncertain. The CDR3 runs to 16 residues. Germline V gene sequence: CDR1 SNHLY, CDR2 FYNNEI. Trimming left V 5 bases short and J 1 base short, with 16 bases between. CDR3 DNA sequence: TGTGCCAGCAGTTTCGACCGCATGGTGGGCACAGATACGCAGTATTTT. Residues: CASSFDRMVGTDTQYF.

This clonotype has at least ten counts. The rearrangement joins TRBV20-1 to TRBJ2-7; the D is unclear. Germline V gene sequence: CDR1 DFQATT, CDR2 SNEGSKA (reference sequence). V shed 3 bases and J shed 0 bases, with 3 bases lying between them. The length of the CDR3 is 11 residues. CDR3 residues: CSARSSYEQYF. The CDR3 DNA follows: TGCAGTGCTAGGAGCTCCTACGAGCAGTACTTC.

The CDR3 bases are TGCGCCAGCAGCTTAACCTCGGTGGTTGGAGCCAGGGGCTACACCTTC. Its translation: CASSLTSVVGARGYTF. The chain joins TRBV5-1 to TRBJ1-2; D ambiguous. Per germline, CDR1 SGHRS and CDR2 YFSETQ. CDR3 length: 16 amino acids. Trimming pared 2 bases from V and 8 bases from J, leaving 22 bases between.

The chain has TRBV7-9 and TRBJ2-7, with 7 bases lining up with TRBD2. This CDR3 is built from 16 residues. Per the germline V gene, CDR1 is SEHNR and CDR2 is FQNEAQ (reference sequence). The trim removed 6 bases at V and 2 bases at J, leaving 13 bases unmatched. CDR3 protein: CASSQDGGRWAYEQYF. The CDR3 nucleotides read TGTGCCAGCAGTCAAGACGGCGGGAGATGGGCCTACGAGCAGTACTTC.

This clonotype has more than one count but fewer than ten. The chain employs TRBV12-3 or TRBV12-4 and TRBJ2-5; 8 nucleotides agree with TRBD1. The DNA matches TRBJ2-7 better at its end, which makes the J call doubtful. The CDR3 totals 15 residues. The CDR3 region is CASSSLDRGFDEQYF. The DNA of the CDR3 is TGTGCCAGCAGTTCGTTAGACAGGGGTTTTGACGAGCAGTACTTC.